These 29 T cell receptor beta chains were all obtained from the same sample, sequenced in a study of blood T cell repertoires in COVID-19. The table came from immunoSEQ multiplex PCR; TCRdb's copy has only in-frame clones and leaves some out. The data contain approximately 290,000 clones, about 88% of them seen just once; the ten biggest clones take up around 13%. Sequencing was performed on peripheral blood. Every receptor here comes from a woman in her sixties or seventies with acute or convalescent COVID-19.

The V gene is TRBV12-3 or TRBV12-4, the J gene TRBJ1-2; D not resolved. The CDR3 is 13 amino acids. Trimming cost V 3 bases and J 8 bases, with 13 bases left between them. CDR3 sequence: CASSFHSGTGYTF. The CDR3 DNA follows: TGTGCCAGCAGTTTTCACTCGGGTACGGGCTACACCTTC.

This chain joins TRBV11-2 and TRBJ1-2; D may be TRBD1 (5 bases). This CDR3 spans 15 amino acids. V was trimmed by 4 bases and J by 4 bases, leaving 16 bases between them. CDR1 and CDR2 (germline): SGHAT, FQNNGV. CDR3 sequence (DNA): TGTGCCAGCAGCTACGCATCAGGGTTGGTCTATGGCTACACCTTC. This sequence encodes CASSYASGLVYGYTF.

The rearrangement links TRBV18 to TRBJ1-2, with 7 nucleotides matching TRBD1. The CDR3 has 17 residues. After removal of 3 bases from V and 3 bases from J, the junction contained 13 bases not matched to a gene. CDR1 is KGHSH and CDR2 is LQKENI in the germline V gene. The CDR3 spells CASSPTRGQTGDYGYTF. CDR3 DNA sequence: TGTGCCAGCTCACCGACCCGGGGACAGACCGGGGACTATGGCTACACCTTC.

The chain has TRBV5-1 and TRBJ2-2; 9 nucleotides agree with TRBD1. This CDR3 spans 15 amino acids. Germline CDR1 SGHRS, CDR2 YFSETQ. V shed 2 bases, J shed 5 bases, and the junction held 4 bases outside the gene matches. CDR3 region: CASSFGTGRTGELFF. The DNA for the CDR3 is TGCGCCAGCAGCTTCGGGACAGGGAGAACCGGGGAGCTGTTTTTT.

The chain carries TRBV4-3 and TRBJ2-7, with TRBD1 matching 7 bases. Trimming removed 3 bases from V and 1 base from J; junction bases left unmatched: 3. Germline CDR1 is LGHNA and CDR2 is YSLEER. CDR3 size: 14 residues. The CDR3: CASSHTGASYEQYF. CDR3 coding DNA: TGCGCCAGCAGCCACACAGGGGCGTCCTACGAGCAGTACTTC.

V usage is TRBV5-1 and J usage is TRBJ2-4, with D possibly being TRBD1 (7 bases). The CDR3 runs to 17 residues. Germline loops: CDR1 SGHRS, CDR2 YFSETQ. V lost 0 bases to trimming and J lost 0 bases, with 13 bases between them. The CDR3 DNA reads TGCGCCAGCAGCTTGGCCAGGGGGGCGTCAGCCAAAAACATTCAGTACTTC. This translates into CASSLARGASAKNIQYF.

This clone showed up just once. The CDR3 bases are TGTGCCAGCAGTCCGGGACAGGGGAAAGAGCAGTACTTC. Residues: CASSPGQGKEQYF. This chain joins TRBV2 and TRBJ2-7; TRBD1 agrees at 10 bases. The CDR3 length is 13 residues. Germline V gives CDR1 SNHLY, CDR2 FYNNEI. V lost 5 bases to trimming and J lost 7 bases; unmatched junction nucleotides: 5.

The chain recombines TRBV19 with TRBJ1-6; 7 bases match TRBD1. This CDR3 contains 15 residues. Germline V CDR1 and CDR2: LNHDA, SQIVND (reference sequence). V was pared by 3 bases and J by 6 bases, with 5 bases of the junction left unmatched. In DNA, the CDR3 is TGTGCCAGTAGTATGATTACAGGGGCTAATTCACCCCTCCACTTT. This sequence encodes CASSMITGANSPLHF.

The gene calls are TRBV29-1 and TRBJ1-1; D remains ambiguous. Trimming cost V 4 bases and J 0 bases, with 3 bases left between them. The V gene's germline CDR1 is SQVTM and CDR2 ANQGSEA. This CDR3 region has 11 residues. The CDR3 is CSVVVNTEAFF. For the CDR3, the DNA is TGCAGCGTTGTAGTGAACACTGAAGCTTTCTTT.

The chain employs TRBV5-6 and TRBJ2-2; D gene uncertain. With 3 bases removed from V and 0 bases from J, the gap between germline ends came to 3 bases. Germline loops: CDR1 SGHDT, CDR2 YYEEEE. The CDR3 has 13 residues. CDR3 residues: CASSSTNTGELFF. DNA for the CDR3: TGTGCCAGCAGCTCTACGAACACCGGGGAGCTGTTTTTT.

This sequence joins TRBV6-2 or TRBV6-3 and TRBJ2-2; TRBD2 matches 10 bases. The V gene end was trimmed by 4 bases and the J gene end by 4 bases; junction bases not matched to a gene: 12. Germline CDR1 reads MNHEY; CDR2 reads SVGEGT. This CDR3 has 18 amino acids. CDR3 DNA: TGTGCCAGCAGTTCCTCTTTAGAGCGGGGGGGCCGCACCGGGGAGCTGTTTTTT. Protein sequence: CASSSSLERGGRTGELFF.

The J gene is TRBJ1-5, the V gene TRBV7-2, with D maybe TRBD1 (6 bases). Germline lookup yields CDR1 SGHTA and CDR2 FQGNSA. The CDR3 runs 16 residues. Between the trimmed V and J ends, which lost 1 base and 3 bases, there was a span of 13 bases. The CDR3 spells CASSLGPQGPNQPQHF. In DNA form, the CDR3 reads TGTGCCAGCAGCTTAGGGCCACAGGGCCCCAATCAGCCCCAGCATTTT.

V is TRBV4-3 and J is TRBJ1-6; 7 positions agree with TRBD1. The trim removed 4 bases at V and 6 bases at J, leaving 9 bases unmatched. CDR3 size: 16 residues. Germline V gene data show CDR1 as LGHNA and CDR2 as YSLEER. CDR3 sequence: CASSLTTGLSNSPLHF. CDR3 nucleotides: TGCGCCAGCAGCCTAACGACAGGGTTGTCTAATTCACCCCTCCACTTT.

This clone showed up just once. The chain is built from TRBV6-1 and TRBJ1-1, with D uncertain. Germline assignment: CDR1 MNHNS and CDR2 SASEGT. The V end lost 2 bases, the J end lost 4 bases, and 5 bases lay between the germline ends. This CDR3 comprises 12 residues. The CDR3 DNA is TGTGCCAGCAGTGAATACGGCACTGAAGCTTTCTTT. It specifies CASSEYGTEAFF.

CDR3 DNA sequence: TGTGCCAGCAGTTTAGGGGGTCTAGCGGGAGAGTATCCCGGGGAGCTGTTTTTT. Its translation: CASSLGGLAGEYPGELFF. The rearrangement joins TRBV28 to TRBJ2-2; 10 bases align to TRBD2. The CDR3 covers 18 residues. Unmatched junction bases numbered 12, after V lost 2 bases and J lost 6 bases. Germline CDR1 MDHEN, CDR2 SYDVKM.

In nucleotides, the CDR3 is TGTGCCAGCAGGACTTGGCAGGGGGCGAAAGAGACCCAGTACTTC. Residues: CASRTWQGAKETQYF. V usage is TRBV28 and J usage is TRBJ2-5; 8 bases are a match to TRBD1. The CDR3 consists of 15 residues. Germline CDR1 MDHEN, CDR2 SYDVKM. V was clipped by 6 bases and J by 3 bases; unmatched bases: 9.

The V call is TRBV7-2, the J call TRBJ1-3; tentative D call: TRBD1 (6 bases). The CDR3 contains 14 residues. Looked up from germline, CDR1 is SGHTA and CDR2 is FQGNSA. Trimming left V 5 bases short and J 4 bases short, with 12 bases between. Here the CDR3 reads CASSDPGGGNTIYF. The CDR3 nucleotides read TGTGCCAGCAGCGACCCGGGGGGCGGAAACACCATATATTTT.

The chain carries TRBV18 and TRBJ1-5; possible D gene TRBD1, 5 bases. CDR1 KGHSH and CDR2 LQKENI come from the germline V gene. CDR3 size: 15 residues. V lost 5 bases, J lost 3 bases, and 14 bases lay in between. The CDR3 loop is CASSGAAGPNQPQHF. The CDR3 nucleotides are TGTGCCAGCTCAGGGGCGGCAGGGCCCAATCAGCCCCAGCATTTT.

This clone showed up just once. The rearrangement joins TRBV28 to TRBJ1-4; a possible D gene is TRBD1 (6 bases). Germline values: CDR1 MDHEN, CDR2 SYDVKM. This CDR3 spans 14 amino acids. V lost 6 bases to trimming and J lost 5 bases, with 13 bases between them. DNA for the CDR3: TGTGCCAGCAGCCTACAGGGTTTAAATGAAAAACTGTTTTTT. Protein: CASSLQGLNEKLFF.

The chain combines TRBV29-1 with TRBJ2-1; TRBD2 agrees at 8 bases. The CDR3 length is 15 residues. Per germline, CDR1 SQVTM and CDR2 ANQGSEA. The V gene end was trimmed by 7 bases and the J gene end by 2 bases; junction bases not matched to a gene: 10. CDR3 nucleotide sequence: TGCAGCGCTGCCGGGGGGGGGCCCCCCTACAATGAGCAGTTCTTC. Protein: CSAAGGGPPYNEQFF.

The count of this clone is one. The genes are TRBV6-1 and TRBJ2-3; 7 bases map to TRBD2. Trimming removed 1 base from V and 6 bases from J; junction bases left unmatched: 7. In germline, CDR1 is MNHNS, CDR2 SASEGT. CDR3 length equals 15 residues. This CDR3 reads CASSEDNGLVDTQYF. CDR3 coding DNA: TGTGCCAGCAGTGAAGATAATGGACTAGTGGATACGCAGTATTTT.

The chain recombines TRBV27 with TRBJ1-2; D is unresolved. This CDR3 region has 14 residues. V lost 5 bases and J lost 0, with 10 bases in between. In germline, CDR1 is MNHEY, CDR2 SMNVEV (reference sequence). CDR3 nucleotide sequence: TGTGCCAGCAGTGCTCAGAATTCTAACTATGGCTACACCTTC. Its protein is CASSAQNSNYGYTF.

The chain recombines TRBV28 with TRBJ2-7, with 7 nucleotides matching TRBD1. This CDR3 is built from 15 residues. The germline V gene encodes CDR1 MDHEN and CDR2 SYDVKM. V lost 6 bases to trimming and J lost 1 base; unmatched junction nucleotides: 9. CDR3 sequence reads: CASSPPGQTSYEQYF. The CDR3 DNA is TGTGCCAGCAGCCCCCCGGGACAGACTTCCTACGAGCAGTACTTC.

This sequence joins TRBV28 and TRBJ1-1; TRBD1 is a possible D gene (6 bases). Trimming removed 2 bases at V and 0 bases at J, with 13 bases between. The CDR3 is 16 amino acids. Per germline, CDR1 MDHEN and CDR2 SYDVKM. The CDR3 protein is CASSLEDSILNTEAFF. CDR3 DNA: TGTGCCAGCAGTTTAGAGGACAGCATCTTGAACACTGAAGCTTTCTTT.

The V call is TRBV7-2, the J call TRBJ1-5; TRBD1 might be the D (6 bases). Trimming removed 6 bases from V and 7 bases from J, with 13 bases in between. The CDR3 is 13 amino acids. Germline V gene sequence: CDR1 SGHTA, CDR2 FQGNSA. This chain's CDR3 is CASRQGLGQPQHF. In DNA form, the CDR3 reads TGTGCCAGCAGACAGGGTCTGGGGCAGCCCCAGCATTTT. The full variable domain, its missing parts supplied by reference TRBV7-2 and TRBJ1-5, is GAGVSQSPSNKVTEKGKDVELRCDPISGHTALYWYRQSLGQGLEFLIYFQGNSAPDKSGLPSDRFSAERTGGSVSTLTIQRTQQEDSAVYLCASRQGLGQPQHFGDGTRLSIL.

The J gene is TRBJ1-2, the V gene TRBV19; 10 nucleotides match TRBD1. CDR3 length equals 14 residues. The germline V gene has CDR1 LNHDA and CDR2 SQIVND (reference sequence). V was pared by 4 bases and J by 7 bases, with 6 bases of the junction left unmatched. The DNA of the CDR3 is TGTGCCAGTAGTAGGGACAGGGGACCTCGTGGCTACACCTTC. This gives the protein CASSRDRGPRGYTF.

This clone was observed once. The gene calls are TRBV9 and TRBJ2-3; TRBD2 agrees at 8 bases. Germline-derived CDR1 and CDR2 are SGDLS and YYNGEE. The V segment lost 0 bases and the J segment 1 base; nucleotides outside the gene matches: 4. This CDR3 spans 16 amino acids. CDR3 sequence reads: CASSVVGGEGTDTQYF. CDR3 coding DNA: TGTGCCAGCAGCGTAGTCGGGGGGGAAGGCACAGATACGCAGTATTTT.

The chain couples TRBV10-3 to TRBJ2-7, with TRBD2 matching 12 bases. Per germline, CDR1 ENHRY and CDR2 SYGVKD. The CDR3 is made up of 19 amino acids. V was clipped by 6 bases and J by 0 bases; unmatched bases: 15. The CDR3: CAISDPGLAGSRLSYEQYF. The CDR3 DNA follows: TGTGCCATCAGCGACCCGGGACTAGCGGGTTCTCGCCTCTCCTACGAGCAGTACTTC.

The chain is built from TRBV7-9 and TRBJ1-2, with 7 bases lining up with TRBD1. In germline, CDR1 is SEHNR, CDR2 FQNEAQ (reference sequence). V was clipped by 0 bases and J by 4 bases; unmatched bases: 8. The CDR3 has 16 amino acids. The CDR3 DNA is TGTGCCAGCAGCTTAGCGAGAGGGGGCCCATCCTATGGCTACACCTTC. This gives the protein CASSLARGGPSYGYTF.